This record concerns one T cell receptor (beta chain) sequence. Its specific antigen is unknown. The sample holds no much larger clone one base away, and base qualities are not on file. Participants in the prospective study were enrolled through a virtual design, were aged roughly 18 to 100 years, and lived in approximately 25 United States geographic areas. Cohort assignment in the prospective study relied on participant-reported clinical history from a screening survey and a study questionnaire. Exposed participants were defined as having been in contact with someone with a PCR-confirmed or clinician-diagnosed COVID-19 case within 2 weeks of study entry. Mobile phlebotomists in the prospective study collected whole blood, serum and a nasopharyngeal or oropharyngeal swab from every participant. Participants in the prospective study had the option to provide additional blood draws and questionnaires over an approximately 2-month period. Prospective study blood samples were shipped either frozen or at room temperature before DNA extraction.

The immunoSEQ Assay, a bias-controlled multiplex PCR, was used to amplify TCRbeta CDR3 regions from genomic DNA. The paper's processing steps were these. The number of nucleated cells in each sample was estimated by amplification of reference gene primers within the assay. To quantify the absolute abundance of each unique TCRbeta CDR3 rearrangement, sequence reads were collapsed and filtered. Productive Simpson clonality was computed per sample as the square root of Simpson's diversity index over productive rearrangements. Entries here come from immuneACCESS through TCRdb and include only in-frame sequences with V and J called. Some clones fail to appear in such tables; in the studies checked, an unresolved V gene covers under half of the shortfall, and the cause of the remainder is unknown. The V and J calls and the clone size are those of that table, but D and trimming were determined from the DNA. The table for this sample lists hundreds of thousands of clones; 70% to 90% of them were counted only once. The top ten clones comprise less than 1.5% of the sample.

The data are from a study of blood T cell repertoires in COVID-19 (TCRdb year 2020). Looking at the study overall: The collaborator samples originated in the United States, Italy and Spain and spanned the acute and convalescent phases of COVID-19. The prospective study material was composed of cDNA or gDNA derived from T cells, B-cell-depleted T cells, or PBMCs. Subjects who had been exposed to COVID-19, were actively infected with it, or had recovered from it provided the deeply sampled blood TCRbeta repertoires that made up the dataset. The repertoires were made available in a free public database intended to serve as a resource for research on the immune response to SARS-CoV-2. The samples were drawn from two sources: the first 160 participants of the ongoing ImmuneRACE study, and 1,254 subjects contributed by 6 global collaborators. A de-identified subject ID, COVID-19 status, age in years and sex were almost always included in the sample metadata. HLA class I and class II types, where available, came from metadata supplied by the sample provider rather than from assay-based typing.

Findings and caveats that apply to the study as a whole: Clinical and demographic metadata were provided uncurated, with the amount varying by source and participant.

From cysteine to phenylalanine, the CDR3 is 12 amino acids long. Of all the DNA, just the CDR3 is kept, 36 bases in frame from base 1. The germline V gene encodes CDR1 SQVTM and CDR2 ANQGSEA. The junction carries 11 bases between V and J, which are trimmed by 6 bases and 4 bases respectively. This clonotype was obtained from a woman between 18 and 29 years old who had been exposed to COVID-19. The chain employs TRBV29-1 and TRBJ2-3; the D gene identity is not certain. Sequencing was done on a sample of PBMCs or T cells enriched from blood (not recorded which). The CDR3 reads CSVQVWADTQYF. The base sequence is TGCAGCGTCCAGGTCTGGGCAGATACGCAGTATTTT.